Listed below are T cell receptor beta chains from one sample, sequenced in a study of CD8 T cells in ankylosing spondylitis. TCRdb recomputed calls from the 5' RACE reads with MiXCR, one row per CDR3 protein. The repertoire includes around 540,000 distinct CDR3 sequences, roughly 13% of them detected once, and 6.5% to 7% sits in the top ten. Sequencing input: blood, either unsorted or a sorted T cell fraction (not recorded which). Receptors originate from a male donor with ankylosing spondylitis. Each CDR3 is given with its conserved first and last residue. A D gene is named only where the DNA matches it firmly. Some rows mark clone size as missing; the rest say once, few, many or name a class of expanded clone.

NA,TRBV12-3/TRBV12-4,TRBJ2-1,few,TGTGCCAGCAGTCAAGCGGGCAGACCCGACTGGCAGTTCTTC,CASSQAGRPDWQFF
NA,TRBV29-1,TRBJ2-1,few,TGCAGCGCACCAGGACTGCCCCGGAGCGAGCAGTTCTTC,CSAPGLPRSEQFF
NA,TRBV27,TRBJ2-7,once,TGTGCCAGCACCCTTAGCGGCGGCCGCCCCTACGAGCAGTACTTC,CASTLSGGRPYEQYF
NA,TRBV11-2,TRBJ2-6,NA,TGTGCCAGCAAACCTACTGGGGCCAACGTCCTGACTTTC,CASKPTGANVLTF
TRBD1,TRBV12-3/TRBV12-4,TRBJ2-7,NA,TGTGCCAGCAGACTCGCCGGGACAGGGGGCGAGCAGTACTTC,CASRLAGTGGEQYF
TRBD1,TRBV27,TRBJ2-3,NA,TGTGCCAGCAGGCCAGTCGGGACAGGGTACACAGATACGCAGTATTTT,CASRPVGTGYTDTQYF
NA,TRBV30,TRBJ1-5,NA,TGTGCCTGGAGTATCTTGCTGGAAAATCAGCCCCAGCATTTT,CAWSILLENQPQHF
NA,TRBV11-2,TRBJ2-4,NA,TGTGCCAGCAGCTTAGGGCTTCTAAACATTCAGTACTTC,CASSLGLLNIQYF
NA,TRBV4-2,TRBJ1-2,many,TGTGCCAGCAGCCAAGAAAGACTGGCGGATGGCTACACCTTC,CASSQERLADGYTF
NA,TRBV24-1,TRBJ2-1,many,TGTGCCACCAGTGATCGGCGCGGGGTCCATGAGCAGTTCTTC,CATSDRRGVHEQFF
NA,TRBV7-2,TRBJ1-5,NA,TGTGCCAGTGGGTTGGCAGGGCCTAATCAGCCCCAGCATTTT,CASGLAGPNQPQHF
NA,TRBV5-6,TRBJ2-1,NA,TGTGCCAGCAACGAAGCGGGCAGCCCCTACAATGAGCAGTTCTTC,CASNEAGSPYNEQFF
NA,TRBV6-1,TRBJ1-1,few,TGTGCCAGCAGTGATGTGAGAGGAACTGAAGCTTTCTTT,CASSDVRGTEAFF
NA,TRBV7-2,TRBJ1-1,NA,TGTGCCAGCAGCTTCAGGGCCCGGACGAACACTGAAGCTTTCTTT,CASSFRARTNTEAFF
NA,TRBV20-1,TRBJ1-1,many,TGCAGTGCTAGGGCAGGGCAGAACACTGAAGCTTTCTTT,CSARAGQNTEAFF
TRBD1,TRBV20-1,TRBJ1-4,NA,TGCAGTGCGCGCGACTCCGGGACAGGGTCTGAAAAACTGTTTTTT,CSARDSGTGSEKLFF
TRBD1,TRBV24-1,TRBJ2-3,many,TGTGCCACCAGTGACCCCGGGACAGCTAGCACAGATACGCAGTATTTT,CATSDPGTASTDTQYF
NA,TRBV27,TRBJ1-4,NA,TGTGCCAGCAGCCTCACGGGCCGAGGAAATGAAAAACTGTTTTTT,CASSLTGRGNEKLFF
TRBD2,TRBV6-2/TRBV6-3,TRBJ2-7,NA,TGTGCCAGCAGTTACTCCGGGACTAGCGGGTTCAGTGGCTACGAGCAGTACTTC,CASSYSGTSGFSGYEQYF
TRBD1,TRBV7-6,TRBJ2-2,NA,TGTGCCAGCAGCTCGGGGACAGGGGGACGTGGGGAGCTGTTTTTT,CASSSGTGGRGELFF
NA,TRBV2,TRBJ1-4,NA,TGTGCCAGCAAAGACTGGTGGAATGAAAAACTGTTTTTT,CASKDWWNEKLFF
TRBD2,TRBV24-1,TRBJ2-1,NA,TGTGCCACCAGTGATTTGGCGGGGAGACTAGCGGGAGGGAATCCTTGGGGAGAGCAGTTCTTC,CATSDLAGRLAGGNPWGEQFF
NA,TRBV6-2/TRBV6-3,TRBJ2-7,many,TGTGCCAGCAGTGAGAATTACGAGCAGTACTTC,CASSENYEQYF
NA,TRBV24-1,TRBJ2-5,NA,TGTGCCACCAGTGACCTTCACGGACAAGAGACCCAGTACTTC,CATSDLHGQETQYF
NA,TRBV20-1,TRBJ2-3,NA,TGCAGTGCCGGACTACCTAAGGCAGATACGCAGTATTTT,CSAGLPKADTQYF
NA,TRBV6-5,TRBJ2-2,NA,TGTGCCAGCATCCACCGGGGGGAGCTGTTTTTT,CASIHRGELFF
NA,TRBV12-3/TRBV12-4,TRBJ2-1,few,TGTGCCAGCAGAGCCTCCGGGTCAAGCTCCTACAATGAGCAGTTCTTC,CASRASGSSSYNEQFF
NA,TRBV13,TRBJ2-3,few,TGTGCCAGCAGCTTCTCGGCAGCGAGCATCACAGATACGCAGTATTTT,CASSFSAASITDTQYF
NA,TRBV5-1,TRBJ2-5,NA,TGCGCCAGCAGCTTGGGCGTCTGGCAGACCCGAGAGACCCAGTACTTC,CASSLGVWQTRETQYF
NA,TRBV11-2,TRBJ2-7,few,TGTGCCAGCAGCTTACGGGGAACTGTGAGCGGTTCTACCTACGAGCAGTACTTC,CASSLRGTVSGSTYEQYF
NA,TRBV6-5,TRBJ1-5,few,TGTGCCAGCAGTTATGACAGGAGATCAGCCCAGCATTTT,CASSYDRRSAQHF
TRBD2,TRBV20-1,TRBJ2-1,NA,TGCAGTGCTAGTTCTAGCGGGAGTGCGGGTTTGAATGAGCAGTTCTTC,CSASSSGSAGLNEQFF
TRBD1,TRBV11-2,TRBJ1-5,many,TGTGCCAGCAGCTCGGGGACAGGGACTCGCCAGCCCCAGCATTTT,CASSSGTGTRQPQHF
NA,TRBV5-1,TRBJ2-2,few,TGCGCCAGCAGCTTGGCCACCGGACGGACCGGCGGGGAGCTGTTTTTT,CASSLATGRTGGELFF
TRBD2,TRBV20-1,TRBJ2-3,NA,TGCAGTGCTAAGCGGGAGGTTCTAGATACGCAGTATTTT,CSAKREVLDTQYF
TRBD1,TRBV12-3/TRBV12-4,TRBJ2-5,many,TGTGCCAGCAGCAGCCGGGACAGGGGGCAAGAGACCCAGTACTTC,CASSSRDRGQETQYF
TRBD1,TRBV20-1,TRBJ2-1,NA,TGCAGTGCTAGACATTTGACAGGGGGGATTTACAATGAGCAGTTCTTC,CSARHLTGGIYNEQFF
NA,TRBV7-2,TRBJ2-5,few,TGTGCCAGCAGTACCTTGGCAGGGGTATTTGTCCAGACCCAGTACTTC,CASSTLAGVFVQTQYF
NA,TRBV20-1,TRBJ2-5,few,TGCAGTGCTAGAGGTTCCGGGACCCAAGAGACCCAGTACTTC,CSARGSGTQETQYF
NA,TRBV20-1,TRBJ2-4,few,TGCAGTGCTAGAGACGGACAGCTAGCCAAAAACATTCAGTACTTC,CSARDGQLAKNIQYF
NA,TRBV20-1,TRBJ2-5,NA,TGCAGTGCTAGAGATTTGGGGGCCTCGGAGACCCAGTACTTC,CSARDLGASETQYF
TRBD2,TRBV29-1,TRBJ2-3,many,TGCAGCGTTGAAGGAGAAACAGCGGGAGCAACAGATACGCAGTATTTT,CSVEGETAGATDTQYF
NA,TRBV5-6,TRBJ1-5,few,TGTGCCAGCAGCTTGAGGAGGGGGGTACGCAATCAGCCCCAGCATTTT,CASSLRRGVRNQPQHF
NA,TRBV20-1,TRBJ1-1,few,TGCAGTGCGTCCGGGAAGAACACTGAAGCTTTCTTT,CSASGKNTEAFF
TRBD1,TRBV19,TRBJ1-5,few,TGTGCCAGTAGTATAAGACAGGGAATTGCAAATCAGCCCCAGCATTTT,CASSIRQGIANQPQHF
TRBD1,TRBV6-1,TRBJ2-5,NA,TGTGCCAGTGCAACAGGGGGCGGCGAGACCCAGTACTTC,CASATGGGETQYF
NA,TRBV5-6,TRBJ2-5,many,TGTGCCAGCAGCTTGTTGTTGAGAGAAGAGACCCAGTACTTC,CASSLLLREETQYF
TRBD2,TRBV7-7,TRBJ2-2,few,TGTGCCAGCAGCCCCGGGACTAGCGGGAGGGCCTGGGCCGGGGAGCTGTTTTTT,CASSPGTSGRAWAGELFF